The next 17 T cell receptor beta chains were all read from a single sample in a study of regulatory T cells in long-lasting Graves disease. Libraries of TCR beta came from iRepertoire HTBI primers plus Arm-PCR of CDR3 regions. Each CDR3 protein is one row after TCRdb ran MiXCR on the multiplex PCR reads. The repertoire holds fewer than 550,000 distinct CDR3 sequences, about 16% seen once, with 20% to 25% in the top ten. Time point described: newly diagnosed GD, antithyroid drugs for less than 3 months. After RNA was extracted from PBMCs, the TCR library was made from it. These data also featured in a second study, about T cells in Graves' hyperthyroidism and ophthalmopathy.

The sample in question was peripheral blood mononuclear cells (PBMCs), obtained at new diagnosis, from a patient treated with antithyroid drugs. Receptors originate from a woman aged 40-60 years with Graves disease.

The chain joins TRBV5-1 to TRBJ2-5; a possible D gene is TRBD1 (6 bases). V lost 3 bases, J lost 2 bases, and 11 bases lay in between. Germline assignment: CDR1 SGHRS and CDR2 YFSETQ. CDR3 length: 14 amino acids. CDR3: CASSYRDKQETQYF. DNA of the CDR3: TGCGCCAGCAGCTACCGGGACAAACAAGAGACCCAGTACTTC.

This clonotype was counted between two and nine times. The chain employs TRBV4-1 and TRBJ2-3, with D uncertain. CDR3 length equals 17 residues. CDR1 MGHRA and CDR2 YSYEKL come from the germline V gene. V lost 0 bases and J lost 0, with 13 bases in between. CDR3 nucleotide sequence: TGCGCCAGCAGCCAAGAATTACCAACCCCCAGCACAGATACGCAGTATTTT. It yields the protein CASSQELPTPSTDTQYF.

This clonotype was recorded a few times. J is TRBJ2-5 and V is TRBV30, with D possibly being TRBD2 (7 bases). The CDR3 spans 15 residues. CDR1 is GTSNPN, CDR2 SVGIG, per germline (reference sequence). V dropped 4 bases and J dropped 2 bases, with 17 bases sitting between them. In DNA, the CDR3 is TGTGCCTGGACCGGATCGGGGGGCTATCAAGAGACCCAGTACTTC. Translated: CAWTGSGGYQETQYF.

Notes on this clonotype: A clone one base away is much larger, so this may be a read error. The chain has TRBV3-1 and TRBJ1-1; D not resolved. The germline CDR1 and CDR2 sequences are LGHDT and YNNKEL (reference sequence). This CDR3 is built from 17 residues. The CDR3 DNA is TGTGCCGGCAGTTACACTTCGCGGGGATCGATGAACACTGAAGCTTTCTTT. It codes for CAGSYTSRGSMNTEAFF.

This clonotype has a handful of counts. The genes are TRBV10-3 and TRBJ2-3; no reliable D call. CDR1 and CDR2 from the germline V gene are ENHRY and SYGVKD. The germline V and J ends were trimmed by 6 bases and 0 bases, with 1 base remaining between them. The CDR3 consists of 11 residues. The CDR3 nucleotides read TGTGCCATCAGAAGCACAGATACGCAGTATTTT. The encoded protein is CAIRSTDTQYF.

As for this clonotype: At one end, the junction sequence differs from germline, possibly due to a read error. The chain employs TRBV6-4 and TRBJ2-5, with 15 bases lining up with TRBD2. The CDR3 has 17 amino acids. In germline, CDR1 is MRHNA, CDR2 SNTAGT. The CDR3 region is CASSDSRGTSGGPALHF. The CDR3 region has the DNA TGTGCCAGCAGTGACTCACGCGGGACTAGCGGGGGGCCCGCGCTTCACTTC.

The CDR3 region is CASSPDRSRLGYNEQFF. CDR3 in DNA: TGTGCCAGCAGTCCGGACAGGTCACGCCTGGGGTACAATGAGCAGTTCTTC. The chain employs TRBV6-1 and TRBJ2-1, with 7 bases lining up with TRBD1. CDR3 length: 17 residues. With 5 bases clipped from V and 4 bases from J, the junction kept 14 bases outside the gene matches. Germline values: CDR1 MNHNS, CDR2 SASEGT.

This clonotype was picked up one time. This sequence joins TRBV20-1 and TRBJ2-3; D is unclear. The CDR3 is 13 residues long. V lost 0 bases, J lost 2 bases, and 6 bases lay in between. From germline, CDR1 is DFQATT and CDR2 SNEGSKA (reference sequence). This chain's CDR3 is CSARDPVTDTQYF. CDR3 DNA sequence: TGCAGTGCTAGAGATCCAGTCACAGATACGCAGTATTTT.

This clonotype was seen ten or more times. The junction does not match germline at one end; this may be a read error. The rearrangement uses TRBV24-1 and TRBJ2-3; tentative D call: TRBD2 (5 bases). The CDR3 loop spans 15 amino acids. Germline loops: CDR1 KGHDR, CDR2 SFDVKD. The CDR3 reads CATSDHHEGTDTQYF. CDR3 DNA: TGTGCCACCAGTGATCACCATGAGGGCACTGATACGCAGTATTTT.

There are many counts of this clonotype. The V and J genes are TRBV11-2 and TRBJ2-3; D might be TRBD2 (5 bases). The length of the CDR3 is 16 residues. The V gene's germline CDR1 is SGHAT and CDR2 FQNNGV. V was clipped by 1 base and J by 3 bases, with 14 bases between them. CDR3 coding DNA: TGTGCCAGCAGCTTAGCGGTCCGCGGGTCTACAGATACGCAGTATTTT. Encoded protein: CASSLAVRGSTDTQYF.

The genes are TRBV11-2 and TRBJ2-1, with 11 nucleotides matching TRBD2. Germline V lookup: CDR1 SGHAT, CDR2 FQNNGV. This CDR3 has 16 residues. V lost 1 base, J lost 4 bases, and 3 bases stayed unmatched. In DNA form, the CDR3 reads TGTGCCAGCAGCTTAGCGGGACTAGCGGCATACAATGAGCAGTTCTTC. The encoded protein is CASSLAGLAAYNEQFF.

The rearrangement uses TRBV6-2 or TRBV6-3 and TRBJ2-7; weak D call: TRBD1 (6 bases). There are 16 residues in the CDR3. With 0 bases removed from V and 0 bases from J, the gap between germline ends came to 12 bases. Per the germline V gene, CDR1 is MNHEY and CDR2 is SVGEGT. This CDR3 reads CASSYSIQGGSYEQYF. DNA of the CDR3: TGTGCCAGCAGTTACTCGATACAAGGGGGCTCCTACGAGCAGTACTTC.

As DNA, the CDR3 is TGTGCCAGCAGCTTCCTATCACAGCCCCAGCATTTT. Translated, it gives CASSFLSQPQHF. The V gene is TRBV5-6, the J gene TRBJ1-5; D remains ambiguous. Germline V CDR1 and CDR2: SGHDT, YYEEEE. The CDR3 runs 12 residues. Trimming removed 2 bases at V and 7 bases at J, with 7 bases between.

V usage is TRBV4-1 and J usage is TRBJ1-2; D call uncertain. The CDR3 consists of 15 residues. With 4 bases removed from V and 6 bases from J, the gap between germline ends came to 18 bases. Per germline, CDR1 MGHRA and CDR2 YSYEKL. The CDR3 protein is CASSPVSTLGDGYTF. As DNA, the CDR3 is TGCGCCAGCAGCCCCGTGTCAACCCTTGGGGATGGCTACACCTTC.

This clonotype was recorded at least ten times. The gene calls are TRBV5-1 and TRBJ2-1; TRBD2 matches 9 bases. Germline CDR1 and CDR2: SGHRS and YFSETQ. The trim removed 0 bases at V and 7 bases at J, leaving 5 bases unmatched. The CDR3 has 15 amino acids. CDR3 DNA sequence: TGCGCCAGCAGCTTGGTGGCGGGGGGGCAAAATGAGCAGTTCTTC. The encoded protein is CASSLVAGGQNEQFF. The full variable domain, rest sourced from reference TRBV5-1 and TRBJ2-1, is KAGVTQTPRYLIKTRGQQVTLSCSPISGHRSVSWYQQTPGQGLQFLFEYFSETQRNKGNFPGRFSGRQFSNSRSEMNVSTLELGDSALYLCASSLVAGGQNEQFFGPGTRLTVL.

This clonotype appeared many times. The rearrangement uses TRBV2 and TRBJ1-1; D unresolved. Trimming left V 7 bases short and J 0 bases short, with 9 bases between. CDR3 length: 13 amino acids. Germline CDR1 is SNHLY and CDR2 is FYNNEI. The DNA for the CDR3 is TGTGCCAGCATTACGGCCTTGAACACTGAAGCTTTCTTT. It translates to CASITALNTEAFF.

This clonotype was seen repeatedly, ten times or more. The CDR3: CASSRDRGWSEAFF. The CDR3, as DNA: TGTGCCAGCTCACGAGACAGGGGGTGGTCTGAAGCTTTCTTT. The genes are TRBV18 and TRBJ1-1; 9 nucleotides match TRBD1. The V gene's germline CDR1 is KGHSH and CDR2 LQKENI. Trimming removed 4 bases from V and 6 bases from J; junction bases left unmatched: 6. This CDR3 spans 14 amino acids.